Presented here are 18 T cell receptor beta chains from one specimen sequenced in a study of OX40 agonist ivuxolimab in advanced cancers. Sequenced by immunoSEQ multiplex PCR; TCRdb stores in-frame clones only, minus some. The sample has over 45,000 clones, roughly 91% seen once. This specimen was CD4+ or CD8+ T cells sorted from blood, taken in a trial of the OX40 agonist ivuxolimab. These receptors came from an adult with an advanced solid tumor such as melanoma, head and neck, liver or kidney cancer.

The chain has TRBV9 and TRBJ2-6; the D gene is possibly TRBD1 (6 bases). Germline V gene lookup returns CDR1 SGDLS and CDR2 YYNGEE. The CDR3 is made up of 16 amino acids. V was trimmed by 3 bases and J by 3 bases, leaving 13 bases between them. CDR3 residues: CASSAYRVVGANVLTF. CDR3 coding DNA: TGTGCCAGCAGCGCCTACAGGGTAGTTGGGGCCAACGTCCTGACTTTC.

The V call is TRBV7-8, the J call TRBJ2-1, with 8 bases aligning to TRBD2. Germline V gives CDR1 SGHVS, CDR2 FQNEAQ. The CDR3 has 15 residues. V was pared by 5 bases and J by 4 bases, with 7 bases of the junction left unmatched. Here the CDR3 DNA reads TGTGCCAGCAGCCCCGGGACTAGGGGTTACAATGAGCAGTTCTTC. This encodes CASSPGTRGYNEQFF.

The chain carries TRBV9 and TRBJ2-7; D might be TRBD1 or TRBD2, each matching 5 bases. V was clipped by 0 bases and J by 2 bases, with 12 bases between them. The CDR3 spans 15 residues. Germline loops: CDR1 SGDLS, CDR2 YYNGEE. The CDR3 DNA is TGTGCCAGCAGCGTAGGAGGGACGGGCGCCTACGAGCAGTACTTC. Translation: CASSVGGTGAYEQYF.

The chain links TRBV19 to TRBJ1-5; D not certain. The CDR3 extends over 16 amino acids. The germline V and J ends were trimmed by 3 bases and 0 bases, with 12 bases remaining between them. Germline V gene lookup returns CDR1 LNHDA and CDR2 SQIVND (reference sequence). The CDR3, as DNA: TGTGCCAGTAGTATTGAGTTTGCGATTAGCAATCAGCCCCAGCATTTT. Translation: CASSIEFAISNQPQHF.

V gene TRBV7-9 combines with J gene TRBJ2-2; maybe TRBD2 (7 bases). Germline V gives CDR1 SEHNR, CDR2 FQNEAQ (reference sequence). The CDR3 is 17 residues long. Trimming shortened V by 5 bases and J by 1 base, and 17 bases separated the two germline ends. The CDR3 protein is CASSPHEGGWNTGELFF. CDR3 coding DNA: TGTGCCAGCAGCCCACACGAGGGGGGGTGGAACACCGGGGAGCTGTTTTTT. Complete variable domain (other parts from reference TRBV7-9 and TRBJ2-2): DTGVSQNPRHKITKRGQNVTFRCDPISEHNRLYWYRQTLGQGPEFLTYFQNEAQLEKSRLLSDRFSAERPKGSFSTLEIQRTEQGDSAMYLCASSPHEGGWNTGELFFGEGSRLTVL.

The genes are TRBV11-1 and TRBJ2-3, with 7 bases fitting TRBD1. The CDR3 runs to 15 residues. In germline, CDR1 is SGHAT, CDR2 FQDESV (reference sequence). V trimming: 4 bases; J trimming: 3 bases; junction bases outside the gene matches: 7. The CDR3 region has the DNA TGTGCCAGCAGCTACACGCCGGGACAGACAGATACGCAGTATTTT. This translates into CASSYTPGQTDTQYF.

CDR3 protein: CASSTIWDSNQPQHF. The CDR3, as DNA: TGTGCCAGTAGTACAATCTGGGACAGTAATCAGCCCCAGCATTTT. This chain joins TRBV19 and TRBJ1-5, with TRBD1 matching 7 bases. Germline CDR1 is LNHDA and CDR2 is SQIVND (reference sequence). J gave up 4 bases and V 4 bases, and 7 bases lay outside the gene matches. This CDR3 is 15 amino acids long.

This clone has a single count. The CDR3 region is CASSQVGYEQYF. In nucleotides, the CDR3 is TGTGCCAGCAGCCAAGTGGGCTACGAGCAGTACTTC. The chain uses TRBV14 and TRBJ2-7, with no clear D. Germline V CDR1 and CDR2: SGHDN, FVKESK. CDR3 length: 12 residues. V lost 1 base and J lost 3, with 4 bases in between.

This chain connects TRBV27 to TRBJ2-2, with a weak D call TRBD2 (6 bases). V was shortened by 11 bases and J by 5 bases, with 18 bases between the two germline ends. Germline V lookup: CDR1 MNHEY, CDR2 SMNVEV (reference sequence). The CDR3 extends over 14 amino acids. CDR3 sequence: CASRDGGWTGELFF. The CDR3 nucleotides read TGTGCCTCCCGAGATGGGGGGTGGACCGGGGAGCTGTTTTTT.

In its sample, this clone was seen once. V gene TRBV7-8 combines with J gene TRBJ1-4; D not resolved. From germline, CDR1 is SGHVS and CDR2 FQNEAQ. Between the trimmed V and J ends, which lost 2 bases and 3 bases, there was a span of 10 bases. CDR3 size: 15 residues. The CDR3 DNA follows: TGTGCCAGCAGCTTAATCAGGAGCTCTAATGAAAAACTGTTTTTT. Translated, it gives CASSLIRSSNEKLFF.

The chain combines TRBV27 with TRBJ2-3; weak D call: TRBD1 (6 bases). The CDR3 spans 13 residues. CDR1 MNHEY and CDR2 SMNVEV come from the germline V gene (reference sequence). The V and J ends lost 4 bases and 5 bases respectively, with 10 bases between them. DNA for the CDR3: TGTGCCAGCAGTTCAACGACAGGAGATACGCAGTATTTT. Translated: CASSSTTGDTQYF.

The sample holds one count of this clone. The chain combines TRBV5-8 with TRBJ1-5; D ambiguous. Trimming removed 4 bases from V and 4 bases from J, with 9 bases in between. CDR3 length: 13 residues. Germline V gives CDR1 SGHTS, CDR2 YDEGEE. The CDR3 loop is CASSPGPNQPQHF. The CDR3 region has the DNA TGTGCCAGCAGCCCAGGACCTAATCAGCCCCAGCATTTT.

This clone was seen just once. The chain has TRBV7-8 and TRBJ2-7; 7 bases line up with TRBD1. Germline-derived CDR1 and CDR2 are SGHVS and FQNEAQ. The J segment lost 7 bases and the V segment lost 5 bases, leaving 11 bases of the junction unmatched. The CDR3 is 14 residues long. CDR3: CASSRDSRGVEQYF. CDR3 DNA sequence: TGTGCCAGCAGCCGGGACAGCCGGGGCGTGGAGCAGTACTTC.

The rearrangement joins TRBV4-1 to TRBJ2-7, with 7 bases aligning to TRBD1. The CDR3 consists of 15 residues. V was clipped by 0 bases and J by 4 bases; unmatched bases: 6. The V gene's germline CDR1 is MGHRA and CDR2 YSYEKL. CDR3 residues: CASSQDQGQLYEQYF. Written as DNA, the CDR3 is TGCGCCAGCAGCCAAGATCAGGGACAGCTATACGAGCAGTACTTC.

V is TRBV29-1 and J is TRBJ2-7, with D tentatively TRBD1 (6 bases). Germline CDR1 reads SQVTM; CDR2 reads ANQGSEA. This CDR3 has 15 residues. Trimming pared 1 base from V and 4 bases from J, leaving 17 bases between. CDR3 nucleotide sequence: TGCAGCGTTGAAGTAGTACAGGGTCGGGCTTACGAGCAGTACTTC. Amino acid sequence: CSVEVVQGRAYEQYF.

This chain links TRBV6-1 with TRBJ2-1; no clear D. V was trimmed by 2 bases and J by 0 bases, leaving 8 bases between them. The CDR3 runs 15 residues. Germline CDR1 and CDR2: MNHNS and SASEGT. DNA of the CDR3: TGTGCCAGCAGTGAATGGTCCAACTCCTACAATGAGCAGTTCTTC. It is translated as CASSEWSNSYNEQFF.

The CDR3 protein is CASSERDRGFYGYTF. In nucleotides, the CDR3 is TGTGCCAGTAGTGAAAGAGACAGGGGCTTCTATGGCTACACCTTC. The chain couples TRBV19 to TRBJ1-2; TRBD1 aligns across 8 bases. In germline, CDR1 is LNHDA, CDR2 SQIVND (reference sequence). The CDR3 runs to 15 residues. With 5 bases clipped from V and 4 bases from J, the junction kept 9 bases outside the gene matches.

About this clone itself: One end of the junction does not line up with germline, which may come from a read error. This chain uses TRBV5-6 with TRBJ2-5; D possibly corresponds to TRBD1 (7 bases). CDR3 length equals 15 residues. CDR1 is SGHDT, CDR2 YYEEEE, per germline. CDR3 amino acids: CASSLGGTVQETRYF. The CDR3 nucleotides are TGTGCCAGCAGCTTAGGGGGGACAGTTCAAGAGACCCGGTACTTC.